These 21 T cell receptor beta chains originate from one sample sequenced in a study of T-cell memory formation after mild COVID-19. TCRdb re-analysed the 5' RACE reads in MiXCR, keeping a single row per CDR3 protein. The data hold over 500,000 distinct CDR3 sequences, with roughly 17% observed a single time. Sequenced input: PBMCs or a T cell subset sorted from them (not recorded which). Every receptor here comes from an adult woman who had mild COVID-19 (a few samples of this study predate the infection). Cell type and time point are not known.

The V gene is TRBV6-2 or TRBV6-3, the J gene TRBJ1-1; the D gene is possibly TRBD1 (5 bases). Trimming stripped 4 bases from V and 5 bases from J, with 11 bases between. CDR1 MNHEY and CDR2 SVGEGT come from the germline V gene. This CDR3 comprises 13 residues. For the CDR3, the DNA is TGTGCCAGCAGTTCTGGACATCTGACTGAAGCTTTCTTT. This sequence encodes CASSSGHLTEAFF.

The chain links TRBV7-8 to TRBJ2-5, with D perhaps TRBD1 (6 bases). V lost 3 bases and J 4 bases, leaving 15 bases between the germline ends. This CDR3 has 15 residues. CDR1 is SGHVS, CDR2 FQNEAQ, per germline. This CDR3 is CASSFKTGSRETQYF. The CDR3 bases are TGTGCCAGCAGCTTCAAAACAGGGAGTCGAGAGACCCAGTACTTC.

This clonotype was detected only a few times. This chain uses TRBV3-1 with TRBJ1-1, with D unresolved. In germline, CDR1 is LGHDT, CDR2 YNNKEL (reference sequence). V lost 4 bases, J lost 3 bases, and 15 bases lay in between. This CDR3 is built from 15 residues. The chain's CDR3 is CASSPQRGIDTEAFF. CDR3 nucleotides: TGTGCCAGCAGCCCTCAACGGGGTATTGACACTGAAGCTTTCTTT.

The chain recombines TRBV30 with TRBJ1-1, with 8 bases lining up with TRBD1. This CDR3 has 12 residues. Germline lookup yields CDR1 GTSNPN and CDR2 SVGIG (reference sequence). With V trimmed by 3 bases and J by 11 bases, 8 bases remained unmatched. The CDR3 DNA sequence: TGTGCCTGGAGCCCCAACAGGGGGTGGGCTTTCTTT. This codes for CAWSPNRGWAFF.

The V and J genes are TRBV6-1 and TRBJ1-1; perhaps TRBD1 as D (6 bases). V was pared by 8 bases and J by 3 bases, with 7 bases between. Germline CDR1 reads MNHNS; CDR2 reads SASEGT. The CDR3 loop spans 11 amino acids. In DNA form, the CDR3 reads TGTGCCAGCCCAGGGGACACTGAAGCTTTCTTT. It specifies CASPGDTEAFF.

The rearrangement links TRBV14 to TRBJ1-1; D possibly corresponds to TRBD1 (5 bases). V gave up 0 bases and J gave up 10 bases, with 15 bases separating them. The CDR3 loop spans 14 amino acids. Per the germline V gene, CDR1 is SGHDN and CDR2 is FVKESK. The CDR3 DNA follows: TGTGCCAGCAGCCAAGATCGGGGCATTAGTGGAGCTTTCTTT. Amino acids: CASSQDRGISGAFF.

This clonotype was detected a few times. V and J are TRBV27 and TRBJ2-5; TRBD2 matches at 9 bases. The V and J ends lost 1 base and 1 base, in that order; junction bases with no gene match: 4. This CDR3 has 16 residues. Germline V gene lookup returns CDR1 MNHEY and CDR2 SMNVEV (reference sequence). CDR3: CASSLLGTSFQETQYF. In DNA form, the CDR3 reads TGTGCCAGCAGTTTATTGGGGACTAGCTTCCAAGAGACCCAGTACTTC.

This clonotype occurred a few times. This sequence joins TRBV6-6 and TRBJ2-2; D uncertain. This CDR3 spans 15 amino acids. From germline, CDR1 is MNHNY and CDR2 SVGAGI (reference sequence). The V gene lost 0 bases and the J gene lost 2 bases, with 7 bases spanning the gap. CDR3 region: CASSYSAQNTGELFF. The CDR3 nucleotides are TGTGCCAGCAGTTACTCGGCACAAAACACCGGGGAGCTGTTTTTT.

Many counts were recorded for this clonotype. The chain links TRBV11-2 to TRBJ2-7, with 8 bases fitting TRBD1. The CDR3 has 15 residues. J lost 1 base, V lost 5 bases, and 7 bases had no gene match. Germline values: CDR1 SGHAT, CDR2 FQNNGV. The CDR3 DNA sequence: TGTGCCAGCAGCACACAGGGGGATCTTTCCTACGAGCAGTACTTC. Translating it yields CASSTQGDLSYEQYF.

The rearrangement joins TRBV12-3 or TRBV12-4 to TRBJ1-1, with a weak D call TRBD1 (6 bases). Trimming pared 3 bases from V and 5 bases from J, leaving 13 bases between. CDR3 size: 14 residues. The CDR3 spells CASSFWGRETEAFF. CDR3 in DNA: TGTGCCAGCAGTTTTTGGGGGCGCGAAACTGAAGCTTTCTTT.

The chain couples TRBV6-2 or TRBV6-3 to TRBJ2-3; D is undetermined. V shed 6 bases and J shed 2 bases, with 18 bases lying between them. The CDR3 is 16 residues long. Germline V gene sequence: CDR1 MNHEY, CDR2 SVGEGT. Written as DNA, the CDR3 is TGTGCCAGCAGGATCGGGCTACACCGAAACACAGATACGCAGTATTTT. Amino acids: CASRIGLHRNTDTQYF.

The gene calls are TRBV12-3 or TRBV12-4 and TRBJ2-3; no firm D call. Trimming left V 6 bases short and J 6 bases short, with 4 bases between. This CDR3 is 10 amino acids long. CDR3 residues: CASRRDTQYF. Written as DNA, the CDR3 is TGTGCCAGCAGGAGGGATACGCAGTATTTT.

The V and J genes are TRBV11-3 and TRBJ1-6; D is undetermined. Germline CDR1 reads SGHNT; CDR2 reads YENEEA. This CDR3 contains 11 residues. V lost 0 bases, J lost 14 bases, and 5 bases lay in between. The CDR3 region has the DNA TGTGCCAGCAGCTTAGATCTGACCCTCCACTTT. Translated, it gives CASSLDLTLHF.

The sample holds a few counts of this clonotype. The V call is TRBV5-6, the J call TRBJ1-1; D is uncertain. This CDR3 is built from 14 residues. Germline CDR1 is SGHDT and CDR2 is YYEEEE. The V end was cut by 3 bases, the J end by 7 bases, with 16 bases between. The DNA for the CDR3 is TGTGCCAGCAGCTCTCAAGGAGGAGAAATTGAAGCTTTCTTT. Translated, it gives CASSSQGGEIEAFF. Full variable domain (missing parts from reference TRBV5-6 and TRBJ1-1): DAGVTQSPTHLIKTRGQQVTLRCSPKSGHDTVSWYQQALGQGPQFIFQYYEEEERQRGNFPDRFSGHQFPNYSSELNVNALLLGDSALYLCASSSQGGEIEAFFGQGTRLTVV.

The table lists this clonotype with a few counts. V gene TRBV3-1 combines with J gene TRBJ2-4; 8 nucleotides match TRBD2. J was trimmed by 4 bases and V by 4 bases; bases with no gene match: 9. The CDR3 loop spans 16 amino acids. From germline, CDR1 is LGHDT and CDR2 YNNKEL (reference sequence). DNA of the CDR3: TGTGCCAGCAGCCCCCGGTCCCAGCGGGGGAAAAACATTCAGTACTTC. This codes for CASSPRSQRGKNIQYF.

This clonotype has just a few counts. The chain recombines TRBV20-1 with TRBJ2-1, with D possibly matching TRBD1 (6 bases). Germline V lookup: CDR1 DFQATT, CDR2 SNEGSKA (reference sequence). V lost 3 bases and J lost 9, with 18 bases in between. The CDR3 sequence is 14 residues long. CDR3 DNA sequence: TGCAGTGCTAGTTCCATCGCAACAGGGACTGAGCAGTTCTTC. Translated, it gives CSASSIATGTEQFF.

DNA for the CDR3: TGTGCCAGCAGCTCGAGCCGGTCGAACACCGGGGAGCTGTTTTTT. As protein: CASSSSRSNTGELFF. The chain carries TRBV11-2 and TRBJ2-2; D not certain. V gave up 4 bases and J gave up 0 bases, with 9 bases separating them. Per germline, CDR1 SGHAT and CDR2 FQNNGV. The length of the CDR3 is 15 residues.

V and J are TRBV9 and TRBJ2-1; 8 positions match TRBD2. This CDR3 is built from 17 residues. V shed 4 bases and J 8 bases; nucleotides not matched to a gene: 17. Germline CDR1 is SGDLS and CDR2 is YYNGEE. The CDR3 protein is CASSFRERELTPDEQFF. The CDR3, as DNA: TGTGCCAGCAGCTTTCGGGAGCGGGAGTTGACTCCCGATGAGCAGTTCTTC.

There are a few counts of this clonotype. The chain joins TRBV7-3 to TRBJ2-2; no clear D gene. The CDR3 totals 14 residues. V shed 3 bases and J shed 0 bases, with 5 bases lying between them. In germline, CDR1 is SGHTA, CDR2 FQGTGA. For the CDR3, the DNA is TGTGCCAGCAGCTTCATGGCGAACACCGGGGAGCTGTTTTTT. Protein sequence: CASSFMANTGELFF.

The chain joins TRBV25-1 to TRBJ1-2; D unclear. The CDR3 consists of 12 residues. The V end lost 3 bases, the J end lost 7 bases, and 9 bases lay between the germline ends. Germline CDR1 is MGHDK and CDR2 is SYGVNS. This CDR3 is CASSDDGLGYTF. The CDR3 DNA reads TGTGCCAGCAGTGACGACGGACTTGGCTACACCTTC.

The DNA of the CDR3 is TGTGCCACCAGTGATGGTACTAGCAGATACACCGGGGAGCTGTTTTTT. This sequence encodes CATSDGTSRYTGELFF. The chain joins TRBV24-1 to TRBJ2-2; possible D gene TRBD2, 6 bases. The V and J ends lost 3 bases and 3 bases respectively, with 13 bases between them. CDR1 and CDR2 from the germline V gene are KGHDR and SFDVKD. The CDR3 covers 16 residues.